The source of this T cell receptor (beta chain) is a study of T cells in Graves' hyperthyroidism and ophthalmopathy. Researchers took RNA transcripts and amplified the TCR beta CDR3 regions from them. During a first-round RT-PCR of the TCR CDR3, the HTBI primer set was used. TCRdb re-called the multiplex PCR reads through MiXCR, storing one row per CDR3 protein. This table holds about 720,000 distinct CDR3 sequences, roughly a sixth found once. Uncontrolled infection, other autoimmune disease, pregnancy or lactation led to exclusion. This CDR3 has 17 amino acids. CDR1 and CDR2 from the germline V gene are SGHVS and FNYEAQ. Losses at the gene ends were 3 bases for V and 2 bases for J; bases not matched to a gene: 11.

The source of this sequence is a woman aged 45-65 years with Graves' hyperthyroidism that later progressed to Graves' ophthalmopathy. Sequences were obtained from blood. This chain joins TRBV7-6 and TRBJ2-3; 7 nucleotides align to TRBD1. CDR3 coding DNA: TGTGCCAGCAGCTTCAGACCCGGGACAGACTTCACAGATACGCAGTATTTT. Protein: CASSFRPGTDFTDTQYF.